This note documents a single T cell receptor (beta chain) sequence. This CDR3 contains 16 residues. The V and J ends lost 2 bases and 0 bases, in that order; junction bases with no gene match: 3. Germline loops: CDR1 MDHEN, CDR2 SYDVKM. TCRdb keeps only in-frame clones here, not all; method: immunoSEQ multiplex PCR. The sample consists of some 350,000 clones, around nine tenths of them appearing once. This entry comes from a study of blood T cell repertoires in COVID-19. Turning to the study itself: Specimens from acute and convalescent COVID-19 originated in the United States, Italy and Spain.

The V call is TRBV28, the J call TRBJ2-1, with TRBD2 matching 8 bases. The material sequenced was PBMCs or T cells enriched from blood (not recorded which). The clonotype comes from a man aged 25-40 years who had recovered from COVID-19. The CDR3 here is CASSLPGTSSYNEQFF. CDR3 nucleotide sequence: TGTGCCAGCAGTTTACCCGGGACTAGCTCCTACAATGAGCAGTTCTTC.